The 24 T cell receptor beta chains presented below share a single source sample, sequenced in a study of blood T cells in healthy people across ages. It was with a sample-barcoded 5' primer and a J-beta primer mix that a second PCR of roughly 7 to 12 cycles was run. One entry per CDR3 protein results from TCRdb running MiXCR on the 5' RACE reads. The data hold 1.5 million to 2 million distinct CDR3 sequences, with just under 50% observed a single time. Source material: blood. The receptors come from a woman aged 40 to 50 in good health.

The chain is built from TRBV7-9 and TRBJ2-3, with 12 nucleotides matching TRBD2. The CDR3 has 17 residues. Germline V gives CDR1 SEHNR, CDR2 FQNEAQ (reference sequence). V shed 3 bases, J shed 1 base, and the junction held 5 bases outside the gene matches. CDR3 region: CASSFGLAGLRTDTQYF. CDR3 DNA: TGTGCCAGCAGCTTTGGACTAGCGGGGCTACGCACAGATACGCAGTATTTT. Together with reference TRBV7-9 and TRBJ2-3, the CDR3 gives the full variable domain: DTGVSQNPRHKITKRGQNVTFRCDPISEHNRLYWYRQTLGQGPEFLTYFQNEAQLEKSRLLSDRFSAERPKGSFSTLEIQRTEQGDSAMYLCASSFGLAGLRTDTQYFGPGTRLTVL.

This clonotype was counted between two and nine times. The chain couples TRBV28 to TRBJ2-6; 7 positions match TRBD1. This CDR3 spans 16 amino acids. CDR1 and CDR2 (germline): MDHEN, SYDVKM. The V gene end was trimmed by 7 bases and the J gene end by 2 bases; junction bases not matched to a gene: 8. Written as DNA, the CDR3 is TGTGCCAGCATAAGAGGGGGACAGCCTGGGGCCAACGTCCTGACTTTC. Translating it yields CASIRGGQPGANVLTF.

The J gene is TRBJ1-2, the V gene TRBV6-2 or TRBV6-3, with 8 nucleotides matching TRBD1. CDR3 length: 17 amino acids. Germline CDR1 reads MNHEY; CDR2 reads SVGEGT. Trimming cost V 6 bases and J 5 bases; bases outside gene matches: 17. The CDR3 DNA is TGTGCCAGCAGGCCAACCCCGAGGACAGGGAGAGGATATGGCTACACCTTC. It translates to CASRPTPRTGRGYGYTF.

This clonotype was detected only once. The rearrangement links TRBV20-1 to TRBJ1-5; D perhaps matches TRBD1 (6 bases). The germline gives CDR1 DFQATT, CDR2 SNEGSKA (reference sequence). The V end lost 5 bases, the J end lost 1 base, and 21 bases lay between the germline ends. The CDR3 totals 17 residues. The CDR3, as DNA: TGCAGTGCTTTGGGGCGGTGGGGGGCATGGAGCAATCAGCCCCAGCATTTT. It yields the protein CSALGRWGAWSNQPQHF.

This clonotype was recorded a few times. V gene TRBV5-1 combines with J gene TRBJ2-6, with D maybe TRBD2 (5 bases). V lost 5 bases and J lost 2, with 14 bases in between. Germline-derived CDR1 and CDR2 are SGHRS and YFSETQ. This CDR3 region has 16 residues. CDR3: CASSSRRAPGANVLTF. The CDR3 bases are TGCGCCAGCAGTTCGAGGCGGGCCCCTGGGGCCAACGTCCTGACTTTC.

The rearrangement links TRBV7-2 to TRBJ2-5; 9 bases align to TRBD1. CDR1 and CDR2 (germline): SGHTA, FQGNSA. This CDR3 comprises 16 residues. Losses at the gene ends were 5 bases for V and 5 bases for J; bases not matched to a gene: 12. This chain's CDR3 is CASSRPLPQGAETQYF. The CDR3 DNA follows: TGTGCCAGCAGCCGCCCCCTCCCACAGGGGGCCGAGACCCAGTACTTC.

This chain links TRBV20-1 with TRBJ1-1; D is undetermined. V lost 6 bases and J 5 bases, leaving 7 bases between the germline ends. Per the germline V gene, CDR1 is DFQATT and CDR2 is SNEGSKA (reference sequence). This CDR3 spans 10 amino acids. The CDR3 region is CSAGYTEAFF. The CDR3 region has the DNA TGCAGTGCAGGGTATACTGAAGCTTTCTTT.

This chain links TRBV20-1 with TRBJ1-2; D is uncertain. This CDR3 comprises 11 residues. V was trimmed by 0 bases and J by 8 bases, leaving 7 bases between them. CDR1 is DFQATT and CDR2 is SNEGSKA in the germline V gene (reference sequence). The CDR3 DNA reads as TGCAGTGCTAGAGATCTCTTAGGCTACACCTTC. Residues: CSARDLLGYTF.

In its sample, this clonotype was seen a few times. The chain is built from TRBV5-1 and TRBJ2-1; TRBD2 agrees at 10 bases. The V gene end was trimmed by 4 bases and the J gene end by 8 bases; junction bases not matched to a gene: 12. There are 16 residues in the CDR3. Germline V gene sequence: CDR1 SGHRS, CDR2 YFSETQ. The CDR3 reads CASSLKAGGLLDEQFF. The CDR3 bases are TGCGCCAGCAGCCTAAAAGCGGGGGGGCTTCTAGATGAGCAGTTCTTC.

The rearrangement links TRBV5-1 to TRBJ2-2, with D unresolved. Germline values: CDR1 SGHRS, CDR2 YFSETQ. The V and J ends lost 7 bases and 7 bases respectively, with 14 bases between them. The CDR3 totals 13 residues. Here the CDR3 reads CASGSQTGGELFF. The CDR3 DNA is TGCGCCAGCGGATCACAAACGGGCGGGGAGCTGTTTTTT.

The chain couples TRBV9 to TRBJ2-7; tentatively, D is TRBD1 or TRBD2 (5 bases each). Germline assignment: CDR1 SGDLS and CDR2 YYNGEE. This CDR3 has 13 amino acids. V lost 3 bases and J 7 bases, leaving 14 bases between the germline ends. CDR3 sequence reads: CASSGEGFAEQYF. The DNA for the CDR3 is TGTGCCAGCAGCGGAGAGGGGTTCGCTGAGCAGTACTTC.

In this sample, this clonotype turned up a few times. The gene calls are TRBV4-1 and TRBJ2-1; tentative D call: TRBD2 (5 bases). Trimming removed 0 bases from V and 3 bases from J, with 12 bases in between. The germline CDR1 and CDR2 sequences are MGHRA and YSYEKL. The CDR3 has 16 amino acids. The CDR3 coding sequence is TGCGCCAGCAGCCAAGATCACCAGCGGATCTACAATGAGCAGTTCTTC. Protein product: CASSQDHQRIYNEQFF.

The chain combines TRBV6-1 with TRBJ2-6; D is unclear. The germline CDR1 and CDR2 sequences are MNHNS and SASEGT. CDR3 size: 17 residues. Trimming pared 5 bases from V and 2 bases from J, leaving 16 bases between. CDR3 loop: CASSKGPVEAGANVLTF. For the CDR3, the DNA is TGTGCCAGCAGTAAAGGACCAGTTGAAGCTGGGGCCAACGTCCTGACTTTC.

The rearrangement uses TRBV5-1 and TRBJ2-5; TRBD2 aligns across 12 bases. This CDR3 spans 16 amino acids. The V and J ends lost 2 bases and 5 bases, in that order; junction bases with no gene match: 7. CDR1 and CDR2 (germline): SGHRS, YFSETQ. CDR3 sequence (DNA): TGCGCCAGCAGCTTAAGGACTAGCGGGGTCGGGGAGACCCAGTACTTC. It is translated as CASSLRTSGVGETQYF.

This clonotype came up a few times. Compared with germline, one end of the junction differs, possibly owing to a read error. The V gene is TRBV7-7, the J gene TRBJ2-1; 8 nucleotides line up with TRBD2. This CDR3 is 15 amino acids long. The germline CDR1 and CDR2 sequences are SSHAT and FNYEAQ (reference sequence). The CDR3 bases are TGTGCTAGCAGCCCCCTACTAGCGGATTCCAATGAGCAGTTCTTC. Amino acids: CASSPLLADSNEQFF.

The rearrangement uses TRBV20-1 and TRBJ2-5; D is perhaps TRBD2 (5 bases). CDR1 is DFQATT, CDR2 SNEGSKA, per germline (reference sequence). V was pared by 6 bases and J by 2 bases, with 16 bases between. There are 14 residues in the CDR3. CDR3 DNA sequence: TGCAGTGCCCATGAGGGAATCGATCAAGAGACCCAGTACTTC. This gives the protein CSAHEGIDQETQYF.

The CDR3 DNA follows: TGCAGGGGGACAGGGAACACAGATACGCAGTATTTT. Translated, it gives CRGTGNTDTQYF. J is TRBJ2-3 and V is TRBV20-1; 9 nucleotides agree with TRBD1. From germline, CDR1 is DFQATT and CDR2 SNEGSKA (reference sequence). CDR3 length: 12 amino acids.

The chain employs TRBV6-6 and TRBJ1-4, with a tentative D call TRBD1 (5 bases). This CDR3 contains 16 residues. V shed 6 bases and J shed 7 bases, with 21 bases lying between them. Germline V gives CDR1 MNHNY, CDR2 SVGAGI (reference sequence). The CDR3 DNA follows: TGTGCCAGCAGAAAACACACCGGGGCACCGGGTGAAAAACTGTTTTTT. Its protein product is CASRKHTGAPGEKLFF.

The V and J genes are TRBV7-2 and TRBJ1-6, with a weak D call TRBD1 (6 bases). This CDR3 has 13 amino acids. Trimming removed 0 bases at V and 16 bases at J, with 13 bases between. Looked up from germline, CDR1 is SGHTA and CDR2 is FQGNSA. The CDR3 DNA is TGTGCCAGCAGCTTAGCGCCTAGGACAGAACTCCACTTT. As protein: CASSLAPRTELHF.

This clonotype was observed a single time. V usage is TRBV28 and J usage is TRBJ1-2; D gene unclear. Germline V gives CDR1 MDHEN, CDR2 SYDVKM. The V end was cut by 4 bases, the J end by 10 bases, with 10 bases between. CDR3 length equals 11 residues. CDR3 residues: CASSSAPDYTF. The CDR3 DNA is TGTGCCAGCAGTTCCGCTCCTGACTACACCTTC.

The DNA for the CDR3 is TGCAGTGCTAGAGATGCAGGGCTGAGCTATGGCTACACCTTC. The encoded protein is CSARDAGLSYGYTF. The J gene is TRBJ1-2, the V gene TRBV20-1; tentatively, D is TRBD1 (5 bases). This CDR3 contains 14 residues. Germline CDR1 reads DFQATT; CDR2 reads SNEGSKA (reference sequence). Trimming removed 0 bases at V and 4 bases at J, with 12 bases between.

The genes are TRBV20-1 and TRBJ2-5; tentative D call: TRBD1 (6 bases). Germline CDR1 and CDR2: DFQATT and SNEGSKA (reference sequence). The V and J ends lost 0 bases and 1 base respectively, with 15 bases between them. The CDR3 consists of 16 residues. CDR3 sequence reads: CSARDWDEGVQETQYF. In DNA, the CDR3 is TGCAGTGCTAGAGACTGGGACGAGGGGGTCCAAGAGACCCAGTACTTC.

This clonotype was recorded a few times. The gene calls are TRBV5-1 and TRBJ2-5, with TRBD1 matching 12 bases. The J segment lost 4 bases and the V segment lost 4 bases, leaving 8 bases of the junction unmatched. The CDR3 sequence is 16 residues long. Per germline, CDR1 SGHRS and CDR2 YFSETQ. CDR3 sequence: CASSPLRDRGRETQYF. CDR3 sequence (DNA): TGCGCCAGCAGCCCGCTCCGGGACAGGGGGCGAGAGACCCAGTACTTC.

The V call is TRBV12-3 or TRBV12-4, the J call TRBJ1-2; D is unclear. V was cut by 6 bases and J by 4 bases, with 18 bases left in between. The CDR3 is 15 amino acids. Written as DNA, the CDR3 is TGTGCCAGCAGACTCAAAGATCGGACTAGCTATGGCTACACCTTC. Translation: CASRLKDRTSYGYTF.